This is a list of T cell receptor beta chains from one sample in a study of T cell changes during pregnancy in multiple sclerosis. Profiled with immunoSEQ multiplex PCR; TCRdb holds only in-frame clones, not every one. The sample shows roughly 15,000 clones, around 82% of them seen only once. This sample comprised CD8+ T cells from peripheral blood mononuclear cells, obtained in the third trimester of pregnancy. The receptors were sampled from a female donor in good health, enrolled as a control in a pregnancy study. Each CDR3 is given with its conserved first and last residue. D genes are given only for firm matches.

d_gene,v_gene,j_gene,CDR3aa,CDR3nt
-,TRBV2,TRBJ2-5,CASSEIDPRSETQYF,TGTGCCAGCAGTGAAATTGATCCGCGGTCCGAGACCCAGTACTTC
-,TRBV4-3,TRBJ1-1,CASSQDTSTEAFF,TGCGCCAGCAGCCAAGATACCAGCACTGAAGCTTTCTTT
TRBD1,TRBV27,TRBJ1-2,CASTPGQGFNGYTF,TGTGCCAGCACCCCGGGACAGGGGTTCAATGGCTACACCTTC
-,TRBV6-5,TRBJ2-5,CASSPGDQETQYF,TGTGCCAGCAGTCCAGGGGACCAAGAGACCCAGTACTTC
TRBD2,TRBV7-6,TRBJ2-7,CASSPQERGVSYEQYF,TGTGCCAGCAGCCCACAGGAGCGGGGGGTCTCCTACGAGCAGTACTTC
-,TRBV27,TRBJ2-3,CASSLRGASTDTQYF,TGTGCCAGCAGTTTACGGGGTGCTAGCACAGATACGCAGTATTTT
-,TRBV4-3,TRBJ1-2,CASSQDSAGGYTF,TGCGCCAGCAGCCAAGATTCAGCGGGTGGCTACACCTTC
-,TRBV19,TRBJ1-5,CASSIALGGAGRPQHF,TGTGCCAGTAGTATAGCCCTGGGAGGAGCCGGGAGGCCCCAGCATTTT
TRBD1,TRBV4-2,TRBJ1-4,CASSQEAPGQGHEKLFF,TGTGCCAGCAGCCAAGAAGCCCCGGGACAGGGACATGAAAAACTGTTTTTT
-,TRBV13,TRBJ2-1,CASSLVANEQFF,TGTGCCAGCAGCTTAGTGGCCAATGAGCAGTTCTTC
TRBD2,TRBV10-1,TRBJ2-5,CASSDPRTSGETQYF,TGCGCCAGCAGTGACCCTCGGACTAGTGGGGAGACCCAGTACTTC
-,TRBV10-3,TRBJ1-1,CAISEEVGGTEAFF,TGTGCCATCAGTGAAGAGGTGGGGGGCACTGAAGCTTTCTTT
-,TRBV7-7,TRBJ2-7,CASSLGTGTYEQYF,TGTGCTAGCAGCTTAGGGACCGGGACCTACGAGCAGTACTTC
-,TRBV9,TRBJ1-2,CASSDGSFNYGYTF,TGTGCCAGCAGCGACGGGTCCTTCAACTATGGCTACACCTTC